The 4 T cell receptor beta chains listed next were all sequenced from one sample in a study of early T cells in non-severe SARS-CoV-2 infection (dated by TCRdb to about 2021). Library preparation employed 5' RACE. The instrument was a NextSeq 500. The public reads were reprocessed in TCRdb via fastp at Q25 and MiXCR, keeping in-frame beta chains. Rows with one shared CDR3 protein collapse into an entry with the most common genes and DNA. Recorded for this sample are 85,000 to 120,000 distinct CDR3 sequences; under 15% of them occurred a single time. Of the sample, roughly 6.3% falls within the top ten clones. Material for sequencing was whole blood. The receptors here all came from an adult who was a healthcare worker with PCR-confirmed SARS-CoV-2 infection or an uninfected control (not recorded which).

The V gene is TRBV20-1, the J gene TRBJ2-5, with 13 nucleotides matching TRBD2. CDR1 and CDR2 from the germline V gene are DFQATT and SNEGSKA (reference sequence). The CDR3 covers 16 residues. Losses at the gene ends were 4 bases for V and 4 bases for J; bases not matched to a gene: 9. The CDR3 DNA reads TGCAGTGCTACCCACCGGGGACTAGCGGGAAGAGAGACCCAGTACTTC. Encoded protein: CSATHRGLAGRETQYF.

This clonotype was counted between two and nine times. The chain combines TRBV5-4 with TRBJ2-3, with a weak D call TRBD1 (5 bases). This CDR3 spans 14 amino acids. The germline V gene encodes CDR1 SGHNT and CDR2 YYREEE (reference sequence). V gave up 10 bases and J gave up 4 bases, with 19 bases separating them. CDR3 residues: CAGGASRTPDTQYF. The CDR3 coding sequence is TGTGCCGGCGGCGCCAGCAGGACACCAGATACGCAGTATTTT.

This chain uses TRBV6-5 with TRBJ1-4; D not resolved. The CDR3 consists of 16 residues. Trimming pared 0 bases from V and 8 bases from J, leaving 16 bases between. Germline V gene data show CDR1 as MNHEY and CDR2 as SVGAGI. CDR3 residues: CASSYSATSIREKLFF. In nucleotides, the CDR3 is TGTGCCAGCAGTTACTCGGCGACCTCAATACGAGAAAAACTGTTTTTT.

This clonotype came up many times. The rearrangement links TRBV9 to TRBJ2-3; the match to TRBD2 covers 9 bases. Germline V gene sequence: CDR1 SGDLS, CDR2 YYNGEE. This CDR3 contains 15 residues. The trim removed 2 bases at V and 9 bases at J, leaving 10 bases unmatched. The CDR3 protein is CASSVGTSQPDTQYF. The CDR3, as DNA: TGTGCCAGCAGCGTCGGGACTAGCCAACCCGACACGCAGTATTTT.